The T cell receptor (beta chain) under discussion was sequenced for a study of Ad26.COV2.S vaccination and SARS-CoV-2 variants. For the study at large: Recipients of Ad26.COV2.S got it intramuscularly, once or twice 56 days apart.

Treatment indicated: about 20 received Ad26.COV2.S at low or high dose, single or two shots; five or six received placebo; per-sample allocation not given. Vaccine and placebo recipients were sampled on day 63 after the first injection. The CDR3 spans 14 residues. Trimming shortened V by 2 bases and J by 1 base, and 5 bases separated the two germline ends. Germline CDR1 and CDR2: SEHNR and FQNEAQ (reference sequence). The data were produced by immunoSEQ multiplex PCR, yet TCRdb's version contains in-frame clones alone and is incomplete. The table lists roughly 270,000 clones, over 75% of them singletons. Study-wide results and caveats: Vaccine recipients and placebo recipients showed similar non-spike TCR breadth. There was a possibility that the TCR breadth and depth analyses underestimated total T cell responses.

With regard to this clone: Its antigen is still unknown.

This sample comprised peripheral blood, obtained in a trial of Ad26.COV2.S vaccine versus placebo. The clonotype comes from a person aged 18-65 years who received the Ad26.COV2.S COVID-19 vaccine or a placebo. This rearrangement joins TRBV7-9 to TRBJ1-4; D remains unclear. CDR3 region: CASSLRETNEKLFF. CDR3 bases: TGTGCCAGCAGCTTACGGGAAACTAATGAAAAACTGTTTTTT.